Sequencing of this T cell receptor beta chain was carried out in a study of blood T cells in healthy people across ages. PCR was performed a second time for about 7 to 11 cycles using a sample-barcoded 5' primer and a J-beta primer mix. TCRdb re-called the 5' RACE reads with MiXCR, one entry per CDR3 protein. In the table there are about 1.6 million distinct CDR3 sequences, about 32% of which are singletons. At least 6 micrograms of total RNA were extracted per sample. Study-level findings and limits: Diversity figures based on one million T cells were deemed too low. When set beside aged donors, long-lived donors presented more naive CD4+ cells and higher diversity.

Remarks on this clonotype: Its antigen is not identified.

Trimming took off 5 bases at V and 5 bases at J, with 18 bases between the two ends. This CDR3 comprises 15 residues. The chain employs TRBV12-3 or TRBV12-4 and TRBJ1-1; D may be TRBD1 (6 bases). The receptor comes from a woman in her thirties in good health. The specimen was blood. CDR3 bases: TGTGCCAGCAGTCCCCCGGGACATGGTGCGACTGAAGCTTTCTTT. Its protein product is CASSPPGHGATEAFF.